The rows below give T cell receptor beta chains drawn from one sample of a study of cytotoxic CD8 clonotypes in ibrutinib-treated CLL. Using immunoSEQ multiplex PCR, the repertoire was profiled, and TCRdb retains in-frame clones only, with some absent. Of 130,000 to 150,000 clones listed, about 80% are singletons. The input for sequencing was PBMCs, taken after 12 months of ibrutinib treatment. These receptors came from a human donor with chronic lymphocytic leukemia. CDR3s include the opening cysteine and the closing phenylalanine or tryptophan. The D gene is left open where the match is weak. The size field is filled for only some rows; it gives once, few, many or a size class.

clone_size	d_call	v_call	j_call	cdr3_aa	cdr3_nt
.	.	TRBV30	TRBJ1-1	CAWRIQRNTEAFF	TGTGCCTGGAGGATACAGAGAAACACTGAAGCTTTCTTT
.	.	TRBV28	TRBJ1-5	CASSLEWLGQVLNQPQHF	TGTGCCAGCAGTTTGGAATGGCTCGGCCAGGTCCTCAATCAGCCCCAGCATTTT
.	.	TRBV9	TRBJ2-6	CASTHSGANVLTF	TGTGCCAGCACCCACTCTGGGGCCAACGTCCTGACTTTC
.	.	TRBV2	TRBJ2-7	CASSSSYEQYF	TGTGCCAGCAGTTCCTCCTACGAGCAGTACTTC
.	.	TRBV27	TRBJ2-1	CASSPERGSYNEQFF	TGTGCCAGCAGTCCGGAACGGGGCTCCTACAATGAGCAGTTCTTC
.	.	TRBV19	TRBJ2-1	CASSITSRYNEQFF	TGTGCCAGTAGTATCACTAGCAGATACAATGAGCAGTTCTTC
.	.	TRBV7-9	TRBJ2-7	CASSLALGLEQYF	TGTGCCAGCAGCTTAGCCCTAGGTCTCGAGCAGTACTTC
few	TRBD1	TRBV27	TRBJ1-2	CASSQGTGVNGYTF	TGTGCCAGCAGTCAAGGGACAGGGGTAAATGGCTACACCTTC
.	.	TRBV5-4	TRBJ1-4	CASSRQASTTNEKLFF	TGTGCCAGCAGCCGACAGGCCTCGACAACTAATGAAAAACTGTTTTTT
.	TRBD1	TRBV18	TRBJ2-2	CASSPRQGAYTGELFF	TGTGCCAGCTCACCACGGCAGGGGGCCTACACCGGGGAGCTGTTTTTT
.	TRBD1	TRBV6-5	TRBJ2-5	CASSPTRDRQETQYF	TGTGCCAGCAGTCCCACTCGGGACAGGCAAGAGACCCAGTACTTC
once	.	TRBV6-4	TRBJ2-3	CASSEGGRSTDTQYF	TGTGCCAGCAGTGAAGGGGGGCGCAGCACAGATACGCAGTATTTT
.	TRBD1	TRBV7-9	TRBJ2-1	CASSYPRRGQGANNEQFF	TGTGCCAGCAGCTACCCTCGGAGGGGACAGGGGGCGAACAATGAGCAGTTCTTC
.	.	TRBV2	TRBJ2-5	CASSEQGSGETQYF	TGTGCCAGCAGTGAGCAGGGGAGTGGGGAGACCCAGTACTTC
.	TRBD2	TRBV5-4	TRBJ2-1	CASSWKLSGRDNEQFF	TGTGCCAGCAGCTGGAAACTTAGCGGGAGGGACAATGAGCAGTTCTTC
.	.	TRBV7-9	TRBJ1-1	CASSSGRGAANTEAFF	TGTGCCAGCAGCTCAGGGAGAGGGGCCGCGAACACTGAAGCTTTCTTT
.	.	TRBV27	TRBJ2-2	CASSLLNTGELFF	TGTGCCAGCAGTTTATTGAACACCGGGGAGCTGTTTTTT
few	.	TRBV5-6	TRBJ1-2	CASSLYRRAYGYTF	TGTGCCAGCAGCTTGTACAGGCGGGCCTATGGCTACACCTTC
once	.	TRBV5-4	TRBJ2-3	CASSTPTRGLRDTQYF	TGTGCCAGCAGCACTCCGACGAGGGGTTTGCGAGATACGCAGTATTTT
.	.	TRBV6-5	TRBJ2-2	CASIYGDTGELFF	TGTGCCAGCATTTATGGGGACACCGGGGAGCTGTTTTTT
.	.	TRBV7-2	TRBJ2-3	CASSFRATSYTDTQYF	TGTGCCAGCAGCTTTAGAGCTACGTCCTACACAGATACGCAGTATTTT
many	.	TRBV10-3	TRBJ1-1	CAISESGALNTEAFF	TGTGCCATCAGTGAGTCGGGGGCCCTGAACACTGAAGCTTTCTTT
.	.	TRBV7-2	TRBJ2-7	CASSLVGGDEQYF	TGTGCCAGCAGCTTAGTGGGCGGGGACGAGCAGTACTTC
.	TRBD1	TRBV6-5	TRBJ1-4	CASSHTGAWTEKLFF	TGTGCCAGCAGTCACACAGGGGCCTGGACTGAAAAACTGTTTTTT
few	TRBD2	TRBV30	TRBJ2-1	CAWNRLAGAVDEQFF	TGTGCCTGGAACAGACTAGCGGGAGCCGTCGATGAGCAGTTCTTC
.	.	TRBV7-9	TRBJ2-1	CASSLGKLEQFF	TGTGCCAGCAGCTTGGGAAAGCTGGAGCAGTTCTTC
.	.	TRBV9	TRBJ2-3	CASSALRDTDADTQYF	TGTGCCAGCAGCGCACTCCGGGACACCGACGCAGATACGCAGTATTTT
.	.	TRBV19	TRBJ1-5	CASIASNSNQPQHF	TGTGCCAGTATCGCGAGTAATAGCAATCAGCCCCAGCATTTT
.	.	TRBV4-2	TRBJ2-3	CASSQQDTDTQYF	TGTGCCAGCAGCCAACAGGACACAGATACGCAGTATTTT
.	.	TRBV7-6	TRBJ1-3	CASSENRGNTIYF	TGTGCCAGCAGCGAAAACAGGGGAAACACCATATATTTT
.	.	TRBV11-2	TRBJ2-1	CASSPHGGRGDEQFF	TGTGCCAGCAGCCCTCATGGGGGGAGAGGCGATGAGCAGTTCTTC
.	TRBD2	TRBV5-4	TRBJ2-1	CASSPGTSHYNEQFF	TGTGCCAGCAGCCCCGGGACTAGCCACTACAATGAGCAGTTCTTC
.	.	TRBV6-1	TRBJ2-7	CASSGGTAYYEQYF	TGTGCCAGCAGTGGGGGGACGGCGTACTACGAGCAGTACTTC
once	.	TRBV11-2	TRBJ2-5	CASSEEVGALGETQYF	TGTGCCAGCAGCGAAGAAGTGGGAGCCCTGGGAGAGACCCAGTACTTC
few	.	TRBV18	TRBJ2-3	CASSPTYLPSDTQYF	TGTGCCAGCTCACCAACCTATCTCCCGTCAGATACGCAGTATTTT
.	.	TRBV11-2	TRBJ2-5	CASSLTDGRLEETQYF	TGTGCCAGCAGCTTGACAGACGGACGTTTAGAAGAGACCCAGTACTTC
once	.	TRBV28	TRBJ2-7	CASSLSGGSYEQYF	TGTGCCAGCAGTTTATCAGGGGGGTCCTACGAGCAGTACTTC
.	TRBD1	TRBV5-4	TRBJ1-2	CASSGSPGQGTYGYTF	TGTGCCAGCAGCGGATCGCCGGGACAGGGTACCTATGGCTACACCTTC
.	TRBD2	TRBV5-1	TRBJ2-7	CASSLRGGAYEQYF	TGCGCCAGCAGCTTGCGCGGGGGGGCCTACGAGCAGTACTTC
.	.	TRBV29-1	TRBJ1-2	CSVVFTYGRGYTF	TGCAGCGTTGTGTTCACCTACGGTCGGGGCTACACCTTC
.	TRBD2	TRBV19	TRBJ2-5	CASGLAEETQYF	TGTGCCAGTGGACTAGCGGAAGAGACCCAGTACTTC
.	.	TRBV5-1	TRBJ2-7	CASSLDMFSYEQYF	TGCGCCAGCAGCTTGGATATGTTCTCCTACGAGCAGTACTTC
.	TRBD2	TRBV2	TRBJ2-1	CASIGTSGRNEQFF	TGTGCCAGCATTGGGACTAGCGGGAGAAATGAGCAGTTCTTC
.	.	TRBV27	TRBJ1-2	CASSYWREDGYTF	TGTGCCAGCAGTTATTGGAGGGAGGATGGCTACACCTTC
.	.	TRBV27	TRBJ2-5	CASSLGLWETQYF	TGTGCCAGCAGTTTGGGGCTGTGGGAGACCCAGTACTTC
.	.	TRBV10-3	TRBJ2-3	CAISARQTTDTQYF	TGTGCCATCAGTGCGCGTCAAACAACAGATACGCAGTATTTT
.	TRBD2	TRBV29-1	TRBJ2-1	CSVWGTTVFNEQFF	TGCAGCGTCTGGGGGACTACTGTTTTCAATGAGCAGTTCTTC
.	.	TRBV11-2	TRBJ1-3	CASSKPGRYFTSGNTIYF	TGTGCCAGCAGCAAACCGGGCCGATACTTTACCTCTGGAAACACCATATATTTT
few	.	TRBV19	TRBJ2-3	CASSIGQVTDTQYF	TGTGCCAGTAGTATTGGGCAGGTCACAGATACGCAGTATTTT
.	TRBD1	TRBV6-6	TRBJ1-1	CASSRAGGYFTEAFF	TGTGCCAGCAGTCGGGCAGGGGGCTATTTTACTGAAGCTTTCTTT
.	TRBD2	TRBV19	TRBJ2-1	CASSQGLAGVSEQFF	TGTGCCAGTAGCCAGGGACTAGCGGGAGTAAGTGAGCAGTTCTTC
few	TRBD1	TRBV10-3	TRBJ1-5	CAISEAQGAEQPQHF	TGTGCCATCAGTGAGGCACAGGGGGCTGAGCAGCCCCAGCATTTT
.	TRBD2	TRBV11-2	TRBJ2-1	CASSSRLAGGLDEQFF	TGTGCCAGCAGCTCGCGACTAGCGGGAGGGCTGGATGAGCAGTTCTTC
.	TRBD2	TRBV5-8	TRBJ2-1	CASSFSGTGNEQFF	TGTGCCAGCAGCTTTAGCGGGACTGGCAATGAGCAGTTCTTC
.	.	TRBV11-2	TRBJ2-2	CASSLTPRNTGELFF	TGTGCCAGCAGCTTAACCCCACGTAACACCGGGGAGCTGTTTTTT
.	.	TRBV7-9	TRBJ2-7	CASSSSEGGSYEQYF	TGTGCCAGCAGCTCATCGGAGGGGGGGTCCTACGAGCAGTACTTC
.	.	TRBV18	TRBJ2-5	CASSPPGYGETQYF	TGTGCCAGCTCACCTCCGGGCTACGGGGAGACCCAGTACTTC
.	TRBD1	TRBV5-1	TRBJ2-1	CASSYGTGGNEQFF	TGCGCCAGCAGCTACGGGACAGGGGGTAATGAGCAGTTCTTC
.	.	TRBV10-3	TRBJ2-1	CAISDMKAERYNEQFF	TGTGCCATCAGTGACATGAAGGCGGAGAGATACAATGAGCAGTTCTTC
.	TRBD1	TRBV11-2	TRBJ2-7	CASSFSIGTGGIYEQYF	TGTGCCAGCAGCTTCTCGATAGGGACAGGGGGCATTTACGAGCAGTACTTC